This T cell receptor beta chain appears in the sequencing data of a study of human versus mouse CDR3 diversity and MHC coevolution. Study-wide context: Samples had between about 5.5 x 10^6 and 1.7 x 10^7 valid reads.

Findings of the study overall: Clonal inequality was lowest in most of the three human donors.

Germline V gene sequence: CDR1 SNHLY, CDR2 FYNNEI. The germline V and J ends were trimmed by 7 bases and 1 base, with 10 bases remaining between them. The CDR3 has 14 residues. Concerning this clone itself: What it binds is not known.

Naive CD4 T cells were sorted as CD45RO-negative, CD62L-positive. The table came from immunoSEQ multiplex PCR; TCRdb's copy has only in-frame clones and leaves some out. Of 60,000 to 95,000 clones listed, roughly 90% were seen once; the top ten hold around 0.15%. Sequencing was performed on naive CD4+ T cells from blood. Stated subset: CD45RO-negative CD62L-positive naive CD4 T cells. The genes are TRBV2 and TRBJ2-2, with D uncertain. The clonotype was recovered from a person aged 25 to 75 in good health. As DNA, the CDR3 is TGTGCCAGCACGAGCAGCGTGAACACCGGGGAGCTGTTTTTT. It codes for CASTSSVNTGELFF.